The next 25 T cell receptor beta chains were all read from a single sample in a study of blood T cell repertoires in COVID-19. Profiled with immunoSEQ multiplex PCR; TCRdb holds only in-frame clones, not every one. In the table there are about 140,000 clones, about 84% of which are singletons. Sequenced material: PBMCs or T cells enriched from blood (not recorded which). Receptors originate from a woman younger than 30 who had been exposed to COVID-19.

The chain is built from TRBV4-1 and TRBJ2-1; D possibly corresponds to TRBD2 (5 bases). This CDR3 is 14 amino acids long. Germline CDR1 and CDR2: MGHRA and YSYEKL. Trimming shortened V by 3 bases and J by 5 bases, and 11 bases separated the two germline ends. CDR3 bases: TGCGCCAGCAGCCATCCCGACGGGAACAATGAGCAGTTCTTC. Residues: CASSHPDGNNEQFF.

V usage is TRBV5-5 and J usage is TRBJ2-3, with D tentatively TRBD2 (5 bases). In germline, CDR1 is SGHKS, CDR2 YYEKEE (reference sequence). There are 13 residues in the CDR3. V lost 3 bases, J lost 3 bases, and 8 bases lay in between. CDR3 loop: CASSWTATDTQYF. In DNA form, the CDR3 reads TGTGCCAGCAGCTGGACTGCGACAGATACGCAGTATTTT.

This sequence joins TRBV9 and TRBJ2-2, with D maybe TRBD1 (6 bases). The CDR3 sequence is 15 residues long. Germline loops: CDR1 SGDLS, CDR2 YYNGEE. Trimming took off 0 bases at V and 6 bases at J, with 12 bases between the two ends. CDR3 residues: CASSVEGVVAGELFF. In DNA form, the CDR3 reads TGTGCCAGCAGCGTAGAGGGGGTAGTGGCCGGGGAGCTGTTTTTT.

The chain combines TRBV6-1 with TRBJ1-5; D gene ambiguous. The germline V gene encodes CDR1 MNHNS and CDR2 SASEGT. The CDR3 contains 15 residues. V was clipped by 0 bases and J by 3 bases, with 9 bases between them. This CDR3 is CASSEARGHNQPQHF. The CDR3 DNA reads TGTGCCAGCAGTGAAGCCCGGGGTCACAATCAGCCCCAGCATTTT.

V usage is TRBV7-3 and J usage is TRBJ2-1; 7 nucleotides line up with TRBD1. CDR3 size: 15 residues. Per the germline V gene, CDR1 is SGHTA and CDR2 is FQGTGA. Trimming cost V 4 bases and J 0 bases; bases outside gene matches: 3. The CDR3 region is CASSSDRASYNEQFF. In DNA form, the CDR3 reads TGTGCCAGCAGCTCCGACAGGGCCTCCTACAATGAGCAGTTCTTC.

The chain joins TRBV7-3 to TRBJ2-1, with D hard to call. This CDR3 has 13 residues. V lost 5 bases and J 5 bases, leaving 10 bases between the germline ends. Germline values: CDR1 SGHTA, CDR2 FQGTGA. As DNA, the CDR3 is TGTGCCAGCAGCGTCGACACCAACAATGAGCAGTTCTTC. It is translated as CASSVDTNNEQFF.

The chain has TRBV5-8 and TRBJ1-2; 10 bases line up with TRBD1. The CDR3 extends over 15 amino acids. Looked up from germline, CDR1 is SGHTS and CDR2 is YDEGEE. The trim removed 4 bases at V and 5 bases at J, leaving 8 bases unmatched. The CDR3 protein is CASSHRDRGRYGYTF. The DNA of the CDR3 is TGTGCCAGCAGCCACCGGGACAGGGGTCGATATGGCTACACCTTC. Using reference TRBV5-8 and TRBJ1-2 for the parts outside the CDR3, the full variable domain is EAGVTQSPTHLIKTRGQQATLRCSPISGHTSVYWYQQALGLGLQFLLWYDEGEERNRGNFPPRFSGRQFPNYSSELNVNALELEDSALYLCASSHRDRGRYGYTFGSGTRLTVV.

The chain links TRBV5-1 to TRBJ1-1; no reliable D call. CDR3 length equals 14 residues. Trimming took off 1 base at V and 8 bases at J, with 15 bases between the two ends. The germline V gene encodes CDR1 SGHRS and CDR2 YFSETQ. The CDR3 loop is CASSLKDLAVEAFF. CDR3 nucleotide sequence: TGCGCCAGCAGCTTGAAGGACCTAGCGGTGGAAGCTTTCTTT.

The CDR3 here is CAGGWTGNYGYTF. In DNA, the CDR3 is TGTGCCGGGGGGTGGACAGGAAACTATGGCTACACCTTC. The chain carries TRBV30 and TRBJ1-2, with TRBD1 identical over 7 bases. Germline CDR1 reads GTSNPN; CDR2 reads SVGIG (reference sequence). V lost 8 bases, J lost 2 bases, and 8 bases stayed unmatched. The length of the CDR3 is 13 residues.

The chain is built from TRBV30 and TRBJ2-1; 8 bases agree with TRBD2. V lost 3 bases, J lost 6 bases, and 13 bases stayed unmatched. Germline V gene lookup returns CDR1 GTSNPN and CDR2 SVGIG (reference sequence). The CDR3 spans 16 residues. The CDR3 nucleotides are TGTGCCTGGAGCCAAGCGGGGCTAGCGGGTCTCAATGAGCAGTTCTTC. It translates to CAWSQAGLAGLNEQFF.

The chain employs TRBV19 and TRBJ1-4; no firm D call. CDR1 and CDR2 (germline): LNHDA, SQIVND (reference sequence). The germline V and J ends were trimmed by 2 bases and 8 bases, with 12 bases remaining between them. The length of the CDR3 is 14 residues. CDR3 sequence (DNA): TGTGCCAGTAGTATAATGCGGCGGCCAGAAAAACTGTTTTTT. Encoded protein: CASSIMRRPEKLFF. The full variable domain, its missing parts supplied by reference TRBV19 and TRBJ1-4, is DGGITQSPKYLFRKEGQNVTLSCEQNLNHDAMYWYRQDPGQGLRLIYYSQIVNDFQKGDIAEGYSVSREKKESFPLTVTSAQKNPTAFYLCASSIMRRPEKLFFGSGTQLSVL.

The chain employs TRBV3-1 (or the pseudogene TRBV3-2) and TRBJ2-5, with D perhaps matching TRBD2 (6 bases). The CDR3 consists of 14 residues. Trimming removed 4 bases at V and 5 bases at J, with 14 bases between. Per germline, CDR1 LGHDT and CDR2 YNNKEL (reference sequence). CDR3 amino acids: CASSPLAAWETQYF. CDR3 nucleotide sequence: TGTGCCAGCAGCCCATTAGCGGCATGGGAGACCCAGTACTTC.

This chain uses TRBV28 with TRBJ2-7; 12 bases are a match to TRBD1. CDR1 is MDHEN and CDR2 is SYDVKM in the germline V gene. The CDR3 is 15 amino acids. After removal of 5 bases from V and 5 bases from J, the junction contained 7 bases not matched to a gene. The CDR3 protein is CASSTPGQGANEQYF. The CDR3 nucleotides read TGTGCCAGCAGTACACCGGGACAGGGGGCCAACGAGCAGTACTTC.

The J gene is TRBJ1-1, the V gene TRBV18, with 7 bases matching TRBD1. Germline CDR1 KGHSH, CDR2 LQKENI. Germline trimming cut 5 bases from V and 4 bases from J; bases unmatched to any gene: 7. The CDR3 covers 14 residues. CDR3 DNA sequence: TGTGCCAGCTCAAGGACAGGAATAGCCACTGAAGCTTTCTTT. Its protein product is CASSRTGIATEAFF.

The chain combines TRBV4-1 with TRBJ2-5, with 12 bases matching TRBD2. The CDR3 runs 16 residues. V was clipped by 1 base and J by 3 bases; unmatched bases: 3. Germline V gene data show CDR1 as MGHRA and CDR2 as YSYEKL. The chain's CDR3 is CASSQVASGREETQYF. In DNA form, the CDR3 reads TGCGCCAGCAGCCAAGTCGCTAGCGGGAGGGAAGAGACCCAGTACTTC.

The chain recombines TRBV10-3 with TRBJ1-3; TRBD1 aligns across 7 bases. The V and J ends lost 3 bases and 0 bases, in that order; junction bases with no gene match: 2. The CDR3 loop spans 15 amino acids. Germline-derived CDR1 and CDR2 are ENHRY and SYGVKD. The CDR3 DNA reads as TGTGCCATCAGTGACCCAGGGGGCTCTGGAAACACCATATATTTT. As protein: CAISDPGGSGNTIYF.

A few counts support this clone. The genes are TRBV15 and TRBJ1-5, with 9 positions matching TRBD1. Germline CDR1 reads LNHNV; CDR2 reads YYDKDF (reference sequence). V shed 2 bases and J 4 bases; nucleotides not matched to a gene: 15. CDR3 length: 19 amino acids. The CDR3 is CATSRIRGAGQGFNQPQHF. Here the CDR3 DNA reads TGTGCCACCAGCAGAATTCGGGGAGCGGGACAGGGTTTTAATCAGCCCCAGCATTTT.

This clone was seen repeatedly, ten times or more. V usage is TRBV3-1 (or the pseudogene TRBV3-2) and J usage is TRBJ2-1; possible D gene TRBD1, 5 bases. Trimming stripped 0 bases from V and 0 bases from J, with 9 bases between. The germline CDR1 and CDR2 sequences are LGHDT and YNNKEL (reference sequence). This CDR3 has 16 amino acids. For the CDR3, the DNA is TGTGCCAGCAGCCAAGATCAGGGATTCTCCTACAATGAGCAGTTCTTC. Translation gives CASSQDQGFSYNEQFF.

The chain couples TRBV7-7 to TRBJ2-2; a possible D gene is TRBD1 (6 bases). The V end was cut by 6 bases, the J end by 0 bases, with 20 bases between. The germline gives CDR1 SSHAT, CDR2 FNYEAQ (reference sequence). The CDR3 contains 18 residues. CDR3 sequence (DNA): TGTGCCAGCAGTCCCAATCCACAGGGACCCGCGAACACCGGGGAGCTGTTTTTT. Its translation: CASSPNPQGPANTGELFF.

Written as DNA, the CDR3 is TGTGCCAGCAGCCCCCGACTAGCGGGGATCCTTAGAAATGAGCAGTTCTTC. Translating it yields CASSPRLAGILRNEQFF. This chain links TRBV9 with TRBJ2-1; TRBD2 aligns across 11 bases. The CDR3 runs to 17 residues. The V gene's germline CDR1 is SGDLS and CDR2 YYNGEE. Trimming at V came to 4 bases and at J to 7 bases, leaving 13 bases not matched to a gene.

The rearrangement uses TRBV6-2 or TRBV6-3 and TRBJ2-7, with 7 bases aligning to TRBD2. Looked up from germline, CDR1 is MNHEY and CDR2 is SVGEGT. The CDR3 has 16 residues. V gave up 2 bases and J gave up 7 bases; unmatched junction bases: 14. CDR3 region: CASSYATSAGIWEQYF. The CDR3 nucleotides read TGTGCCAGCAGTTACGCAACTAGCGCGGGGATATGGGAGCAGTACTTC.

The table lists this clone with a count of one. The chain combines TRBV30 with TRBJ1-2; TRBD1 is a possible D gene (5 bases). Germline CDR1 and CDR2: GTSNPN and SVGIG (reference sequence). With 0 bases removed from V and 0 bases from J, the gap between germline ends came to 11 bases. This CDR3 is built from 15 residues. The chain's CDR3 is CAWSVLGGANYGYTF. In DNA, the CDR3 is TGTGCCTGGAGTGTACTCGGGGGAGCTAACTATGGCTACACCTTC.

The V call is TRBV7-9, the J call TRBJ2-7, with D perhaps TRBD1 (6 bases). The germline V and J ends were trimmed by 0 bases and 2 bases, with 8 bases remaining between them. Germline V gives CDR1 SEHNR, CDR2 FQNEAQ (reference sequence). There are 14 residues in the CDR3. The CDR3 nucleotides read TGTGCCAGCAGCTTAGCAACAGGGACCTACGAGCAGTACTTC. It specifies CASSLATGTYEQYF.

The chain carries TRBV7-9 and TRBJ1-1, with D unclear. Germline lookup yields CDR1 SEHNR and CDR2 FQNEAQ (reference sequence). V lost 5 bases and J lost 7, with 11 bases in between. This CDR3 spans 12 amino acids. The CDR3 sequence: CASSHGGNEAFF. The CDR3 coding sequence is TGTGCCAGCAGCCATGGAGGGAATGAAGCTTTCTTT.

The chain combines TRBV6-1 with TRBJ2-4; no reliable D call. The CDR3 totals 16 residues. Germline-derived CDR1 and CDR2 are MNHNS and SASEGT. V lost 2 bases, J lost 0 bases, and 11 bases lay in between. This CDR3 is CASSESVNAAKNIQYF. For the CDR3, the DNA is TGTGCCAGCAGTGAAAGCGTCAATGCAGCCAAAAACATTCAGTACTTC.